These T cell receptor beta chains were read from a single sample in a study of graft-versus-host responses after intestinal transplantation. Antigen specificity for these receptors is unknown. Only in-frame clones appear in the TCRdb table, and some are missing; sequencing was by immunoSEQ multiplex PCR. The sample holds fewer than 120,000 clones, just over 90% seen once. Sequenced material: unstimulated CD8+ T cells sorted from spleen or lymph node cells, taken before intestinal transplant. Receptors originate from a human donor who received an intestinal transplant. The CDR3 runs from the conserved cysteine through the conserved F or W. A D gene is named only where the DNA matches it firmly. Clone size is not always given. Where it is, it says once, few, many or a class for expanded clones.

D | J | V | size | CDR3 | DNA
NA | TRBJ2-1 | TRBV6-5 | NA | CASRRGSNEQFF | TGTGCCAGCAGGAGGGGGAGCAATGAGCAGTTCTTC
TRBD2 | TRBJ2-1 | TRBV27 | NA | CASSLWTSGTEQFF | TGTGCCAGCAGTCTCTGGACTAGCGGGACTGAGCAGTTCTTC
TRBD2 | TRBJ2-7 | TRBV27 | once | CASSWAAGPYEQYF | TGTGCCAGCAGCTGGGCAGCGGGACCCTACGAGCAGTACTTC
NA | TRBJ2-7 | TRBV6-6 | NA | CASSYTGYEQYF | TGTGCCAGCAGTTATACGGGCTACGAGCAGTACTTC
NA | TRBJ2-3 | TRBV2 | NA | CASIPSTDTQYF | TGTGCCAGCATACCCTCCACAGATACGCAGTATTTT
NA | TRBJ2-7 | TRBV28 | NA | CASSPQLFGLTYEQYF | TGTGCCAGCAGTCCTCAACTCTTTGGGCTTACCTACGAGCAGTACTTC
TRBD2 | TRBJ2-3 | TRBV14 | NA | CASSPRGWTSGKADTQYF | TGTGCCAGCAGCCCTAGGGGTTGGACTAGCGGGAAGGCAGATACGCAGTATTTT
NA | TRBJ2-4 | TRBV4-2 | NA | CASSKGLQNIQYF | TGTGCCAGCAGCAAGGGACTTCAAAACATTCAGTACTTC
NA | TRBJ1-1 | TRBV19 | NA | CASSVTGFAEAFF | TGTGCCAGTAGCGTAACAGGTTTTGCTGAAGCTTTCTTT
TRBD1 | TRBJ1-2 | TRBV7-9 | NA | CASSRTTGQGAYGYTF | TGTGCCAGCAGCCGAACGACAGGACAGGGGGCTTACGGCTACACCTTC
NA | TRBJ1-2 | TRBV27 | NA | CASSLTANYGYTF | TGTGCCAGCAGTCTCACGGCTAACTATGGCTACACCTTC
NA | TRBJ1-2 | TRBV15 | NA | CATSRDKGVIGYTF | TGTGCCACCAGCAGAGATAAGGGGGTTATCGGCTACACCTTC
NA | TRBJ1-2 | TRBV9 | once | CASSGGLDGQHYGYTF | TGTGCCAGCAGTGGGGGTCTGGACGGCCAACACTATGGCTACACCTTC
NA | TRBJ2-3 | TRBV9 | NA | CASSVDGTPTGPTDTQYF | TGTGCCAGCAGCGTAGACGGGACCCCAACGGGGCCCACAGATACGCAGTATTTT
TRBD1 | TRBJ1-2 | TRBV19 | NA | CASSNLSPQGDGYTF | TGTGCCAGTAGCAATCTTTCCCCACAGGGGGATGGCTACACCTTC
NA | TRBJ1-5 | TRBV27 | NA | CASSLGPGGQPQHF | TGTGCCAGCAGTTTAGGGCCCGGGGGACAGCCCCAGCATTTT
NA | TRBJ2-7 | TRBV19 | few | CASSIPGLSPYEQYF | TGTGCCAGTAGTATTCCGGGGCTTTCCCCCTACGAGCAGTACTTC
NA | TRBJ1-4 | TRBV28 | NA | CASSLGRNEKLFF | TGTGCCAGCAGTTTGGGTCGCAATGAAAAACTGTTTTTT
NA | TRBJ2-7 | TRBV27 | once | CASSPQGTLTYEQYF | TGTGCCAGCAGTCCCCAGGGGACCCTTACCTACGAGCAGTACTTC
TRBD2 | TRBJ2-3 | TRBV2 | NA | CASSHDPRGLAGEITDTQYF | TGTGCCAGCAGCCATGACCCTCGGGGTCTAGCGGGAGAGATCACAGATACGCAGTATTTT
TRBD2 | TRBJ2-2 | TRBV7-9 | NA | CASSIGTSGKAGELFF | TGTGCCAGCAGCATAGGGACTAGCGGGAAGGCCGGGGAGCTGTTTTTT
TRBD1 | TRBJ1-3 | TRBV9 | NA | CASSLSLDRVSGNTIYF | TGTGCCAGCAGCCTTAGCCTGGACAGGGTGTCAGGAAACACCATATATTTT
NA | TRBJ2-3 | TRBV27 | once | CASSLLAEDSTDTQYF | TGTGCCAGCAGTTTATTGGCGGAAGACAGCACAGATACGCAGTATTTT
NA | TRBJ1-2 | TRBV27 | NA | CASSPLGTSANYGYTF | TGTGCCAGCAGTCCGCTGGGGACATCGGCTAACTATGGCTACACCTTC
NA | TRBJ1-5 | TRBV15 | NA | CATSRDRAGTQPQHF | TGTGCCACCAGCAGAGATCGGGCAGGGACTCAGCCCCAGCATTTT